These 2 T cell receptor beta chains share one sample of origin, sequenced in a study of beta chain features in type 1 diabetes. Study findings and constraints: Shortening of TCRB CDR3s, moderate but significant, appeared in all four CD4+ subsets of Type 1 diabetes patients.

Every bit of the isolated RNA underwent reverse transcription, so sequencing read expressed TCRB transcripts. Profiling relied on immunoSEQ multiplex PCR, and the TCRdb table lists in-frame clones only, not all of them. The table records 150,000 to 200,000 clones, approximately 8.7% of them present only once. These TCRs are of unknown antigen specificity. Sequencing was done on a sample of central memory CD4+ T cells from blood. These receptors originate from a woman aged 25 to 39 with type 1 diabetes.

Worth noting for this clone: Other DNA sequences from this sample encode an identical CDR3 as well. The rearrangement joins TRBV20-1 to TRBJ2-5; a weak D match, TRBD2 (5 bases). In germline, CDR1 is DFQATT, CDR2 SNEGSKA (reference sequence). The CDR3 length is 11 residues. The V end lost 4 bases, the J end lost 5 bases, and 8 bases lay between the germline ends. CDR3 bases: TGCAGTGCTATTCGAGGGGAGACCCAGTACTTC. Residues: CSAIRGETQYF.

This clone occurred a few times. This rearrangement joins TRBV30 to TRBJ2-7, with D maybe TRBD2 (6 bases). Trimming removed 8 bases at V and 6 bases at J, with 11 bases between. The CDR3 has 10 amino acids. Germline V gene sequence: CDR1 GTSNPN, CDR2 SVGIG (reference sequence). The DNA for the CDR3 is TGTGCCGTCGGGCGGGGCGAGCAGTACTTC. Translating gives CAVGRGEQYF.